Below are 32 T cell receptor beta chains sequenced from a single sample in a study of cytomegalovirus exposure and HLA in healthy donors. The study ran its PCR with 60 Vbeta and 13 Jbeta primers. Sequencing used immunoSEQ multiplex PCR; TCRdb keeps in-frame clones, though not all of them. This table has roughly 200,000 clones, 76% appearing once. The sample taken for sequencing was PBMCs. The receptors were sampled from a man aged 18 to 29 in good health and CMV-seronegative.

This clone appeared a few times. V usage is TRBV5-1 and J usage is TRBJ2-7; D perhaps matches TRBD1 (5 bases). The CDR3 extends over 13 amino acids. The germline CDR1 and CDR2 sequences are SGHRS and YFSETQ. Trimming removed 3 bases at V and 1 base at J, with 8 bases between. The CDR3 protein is CASSSQASYEQYF. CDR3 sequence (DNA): TGCGCCAGCAGCTCACAGGCGTCCTACGAGCAGTACTTC.

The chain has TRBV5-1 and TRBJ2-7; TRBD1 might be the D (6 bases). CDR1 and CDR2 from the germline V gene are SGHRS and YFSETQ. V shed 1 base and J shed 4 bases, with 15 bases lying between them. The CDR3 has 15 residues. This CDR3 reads CASSLMGTTFYEQYF. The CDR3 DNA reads TGCGCCAGCAGCTTGATGGGGACAACCTTTTACGAGCAGTACTTC.

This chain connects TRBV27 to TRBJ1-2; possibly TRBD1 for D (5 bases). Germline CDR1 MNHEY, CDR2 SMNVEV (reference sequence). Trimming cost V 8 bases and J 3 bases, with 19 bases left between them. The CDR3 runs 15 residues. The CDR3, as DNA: TGTGCCAGCTACGACATGGGGGGGAGGGACTATGGCTACACCTTC. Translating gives CASYDMGGRDYGYTF.

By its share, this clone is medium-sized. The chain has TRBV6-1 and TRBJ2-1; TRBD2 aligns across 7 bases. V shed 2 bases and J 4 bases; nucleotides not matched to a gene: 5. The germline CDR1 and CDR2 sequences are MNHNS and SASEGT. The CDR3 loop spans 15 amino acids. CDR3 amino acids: CASSERAGDYNEQFF. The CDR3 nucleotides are TGTGCCAGCAGTGAAAGGGCGGGAGATTACAATGAGCAGTTCTTC.

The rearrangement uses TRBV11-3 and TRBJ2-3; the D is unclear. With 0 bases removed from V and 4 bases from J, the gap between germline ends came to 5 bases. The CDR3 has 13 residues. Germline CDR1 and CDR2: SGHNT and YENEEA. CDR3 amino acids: CASSLDRADTQYF. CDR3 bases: TGTGCCAGCAGCTTAGATCGGGCAGATACGCAGTATTTT.

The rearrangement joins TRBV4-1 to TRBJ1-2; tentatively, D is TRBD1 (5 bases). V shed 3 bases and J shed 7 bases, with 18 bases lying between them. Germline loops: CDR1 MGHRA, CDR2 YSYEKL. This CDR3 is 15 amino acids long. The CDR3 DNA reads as TGCGCCAGCAGCCAGGAAGGGGCAGGGCCCTTTGGCTACACCTTC. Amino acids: CASSQEGAGPFGYTF.

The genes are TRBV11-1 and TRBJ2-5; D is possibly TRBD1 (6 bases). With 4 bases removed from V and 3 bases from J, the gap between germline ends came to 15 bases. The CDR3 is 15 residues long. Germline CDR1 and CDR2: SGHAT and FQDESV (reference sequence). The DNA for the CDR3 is TGTGCCAGCAGCTCGAACAGGGTGACGAAAGAGACCCAGTACTTC. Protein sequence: CASSSNRVTKETQYF.

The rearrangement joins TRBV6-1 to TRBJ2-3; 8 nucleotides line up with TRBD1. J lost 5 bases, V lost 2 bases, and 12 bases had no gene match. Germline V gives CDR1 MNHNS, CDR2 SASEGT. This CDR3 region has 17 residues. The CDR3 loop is CASSEPLARGLVDTQYF. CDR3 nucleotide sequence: TGTGCCAGCAGTGAACCGCTGGCCAGGGGGCTCGTAGATACGCAGTATTTT.

CDR3 DNA: TGTGCCAGCTCTTACAGGGGGGGATATGGCTACACCTTC. Its protein product is CASSYRGGYGYTF. V and J are TRBV27 and TRBJ1-2; 8 nucleotides line up with TRBD1. V lost 8 bases to trimming and J lost 5 bases; unmatched junction nucleotides: 7. CDR1 is MNHEY, CDR2 SMNVEV, per germline (reference sequence). This CDR3 region has 13 residues.

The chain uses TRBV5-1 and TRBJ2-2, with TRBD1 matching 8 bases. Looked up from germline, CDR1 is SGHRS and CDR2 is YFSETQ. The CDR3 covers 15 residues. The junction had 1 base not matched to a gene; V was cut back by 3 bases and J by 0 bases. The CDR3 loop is CASSSQGANTGELFF. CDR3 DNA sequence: TGCGCCAGCAGCTCACAGGGGGCGAACACCGGGGAGCTGTTTTTT.

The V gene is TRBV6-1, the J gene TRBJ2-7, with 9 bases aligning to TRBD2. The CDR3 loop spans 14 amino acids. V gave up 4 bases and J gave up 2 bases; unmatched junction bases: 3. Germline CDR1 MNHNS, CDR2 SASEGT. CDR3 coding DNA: TGTGCCAGCAGTGCTAGCGGGACTACCTACGAGCAGTACTTC. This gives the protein CASSASGTTYEQYF.

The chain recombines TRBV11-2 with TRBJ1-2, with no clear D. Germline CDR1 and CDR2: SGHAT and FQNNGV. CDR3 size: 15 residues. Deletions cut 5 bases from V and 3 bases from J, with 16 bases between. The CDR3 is CASSRGYTIDYGYTF. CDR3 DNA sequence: TGTGCCAGCAGCCGTGGCTATACTATCGACTATGGCTACACCTTC.

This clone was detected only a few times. The CDR3 DNA is TGTGCCAGCAGCCAAGTCGCTGGAGGGCGGGAGACCCAGTACTTC. This translates into CASSQVAGGRETQYF. The rearrangement uses TRBV14 and TRBJ2-5; a weak D match, TRBD2 (6 bases). The V gene's germline CDR1 is SGHDN and CDR2 FVKESK. Deletions cut 1 base from V and 5 bases from J, with 14 bases between. The CDR3 consists of 15 residues.

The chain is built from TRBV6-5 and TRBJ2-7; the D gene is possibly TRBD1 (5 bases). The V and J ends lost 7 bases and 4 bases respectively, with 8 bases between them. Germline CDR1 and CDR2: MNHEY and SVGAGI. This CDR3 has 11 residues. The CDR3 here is CASTKGYEQYF. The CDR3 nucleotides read TGTGCCAGCACCAAGGGGTACGAGCAGTACTTC.

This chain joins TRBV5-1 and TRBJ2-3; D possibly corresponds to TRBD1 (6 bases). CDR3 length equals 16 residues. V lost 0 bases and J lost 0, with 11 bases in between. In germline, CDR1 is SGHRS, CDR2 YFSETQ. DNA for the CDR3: TGCGCCAGCAGCTTGGATTCAGGGGAGAGCACAGATACGCAGTATTTT. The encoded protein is CASSLDSGESTDTQYF.

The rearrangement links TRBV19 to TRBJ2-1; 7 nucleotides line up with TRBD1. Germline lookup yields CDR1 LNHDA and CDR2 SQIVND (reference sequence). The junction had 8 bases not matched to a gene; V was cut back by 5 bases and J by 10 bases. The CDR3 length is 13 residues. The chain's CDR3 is CASSRQGASEQFF. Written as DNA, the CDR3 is TGTGCCAGTAGTCGACAGGGCGCCAGCGAGCAGTTCTTC.

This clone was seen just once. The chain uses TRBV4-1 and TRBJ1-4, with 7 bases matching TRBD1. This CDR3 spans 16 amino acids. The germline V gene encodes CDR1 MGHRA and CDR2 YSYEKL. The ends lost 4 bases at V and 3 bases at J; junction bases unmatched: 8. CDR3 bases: TGCGCCAGCAGCCCTCAACCCAGGGGGTCTAATGAAAAACTGTTTTTT. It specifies CASSPQPRGSNEKLFF.

This CDR3 is CASSFSLNTGELFF. The CDR3 DNA reads as TGTGCCAGCAGTTTCAGTCTGAACACCGGGGAGCTGTTTTTT. V gene TRBV28 combines with J gene TRBJ2-2; D not certain. This CDR3 is built from 14 residues. V lost 3 bases to trimming and J lost 1 base, with 6 bases between them. Per germline, CDR1 MDHEN and CDR2 SYDVKM.

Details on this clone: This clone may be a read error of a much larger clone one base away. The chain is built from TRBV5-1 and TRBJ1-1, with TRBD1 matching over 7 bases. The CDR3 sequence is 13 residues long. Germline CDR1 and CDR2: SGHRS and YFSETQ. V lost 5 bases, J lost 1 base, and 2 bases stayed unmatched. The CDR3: CASRGQPNTEAFF. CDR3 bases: TGCGCCAGCAGGGGACAGCCGAACACTGAAGCTTTCTTT.

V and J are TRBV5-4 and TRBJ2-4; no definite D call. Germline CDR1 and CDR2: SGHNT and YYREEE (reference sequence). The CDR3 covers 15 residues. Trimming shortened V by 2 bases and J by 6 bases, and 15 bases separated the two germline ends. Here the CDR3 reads CASSFKFAGPNIQYF. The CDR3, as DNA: TGTGCCAGCAGCTTCAAGTTTGCAGGCCCAAACATTCAGTACTTC.

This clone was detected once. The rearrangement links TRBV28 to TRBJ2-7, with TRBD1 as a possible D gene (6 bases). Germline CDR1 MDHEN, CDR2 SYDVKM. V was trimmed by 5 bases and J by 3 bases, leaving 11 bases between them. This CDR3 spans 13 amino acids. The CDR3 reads CASSPGHHYEQYF. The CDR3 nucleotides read TGTGCCAGCAGTCCGGGACACCACTACGAGCAGTACTTC. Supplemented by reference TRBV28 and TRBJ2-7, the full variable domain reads DVKVTQSSRYLVKRTGEKVFLECVQDMDHENMFWYRQDPGLGLRLIYFSYDVKMKEKGDIPEGYSVSREKKERFSLILESASTNQTSMYLCASSPGHHYEQYFGPGTRLTVT.

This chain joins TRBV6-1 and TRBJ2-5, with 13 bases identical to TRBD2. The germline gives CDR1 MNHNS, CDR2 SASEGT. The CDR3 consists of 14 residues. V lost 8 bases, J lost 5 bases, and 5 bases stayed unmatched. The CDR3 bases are TGTGCCAGCCGGACTAGCGGGAGAGGGGAGACCCAGTACTTC. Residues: CASRTSGRGETQYF.

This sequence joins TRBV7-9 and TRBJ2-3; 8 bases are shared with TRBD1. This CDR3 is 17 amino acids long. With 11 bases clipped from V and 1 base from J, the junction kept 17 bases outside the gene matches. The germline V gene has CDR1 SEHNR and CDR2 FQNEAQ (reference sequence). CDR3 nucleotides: TGTGCCTCCGAACGGACAGGGTGGGCTAGCGGCACAGATACGCAGTATTTT. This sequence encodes CASERTGWASGTDTQYF.

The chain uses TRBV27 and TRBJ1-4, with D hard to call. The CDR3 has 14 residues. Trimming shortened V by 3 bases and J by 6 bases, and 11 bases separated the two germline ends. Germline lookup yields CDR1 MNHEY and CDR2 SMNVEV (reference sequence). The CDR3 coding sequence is TGTGCCAGCAGTTTGCACTCCTCTGATGAAAAACTGTTTTTT. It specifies CASSLHSSDEKLFF.

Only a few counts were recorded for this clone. The CDR3 DNA follows: TGTGCCAGCAGTGCCCTGACTAGGTCTATAGGCGAGCAGTACTTC. Translated, it gives CASSALTRSIGEQYF. The genes are TRBV2 and TRBJ2-7; tentatively, D is TRBD2 (6 bases). V lost 4 bases and J 6 bases, leaving 19 bases between the germline ends. Germline CDR1 is SNHLY and CDR2 is FYNNEI. The CDR3 is made up of 15 amino acids.

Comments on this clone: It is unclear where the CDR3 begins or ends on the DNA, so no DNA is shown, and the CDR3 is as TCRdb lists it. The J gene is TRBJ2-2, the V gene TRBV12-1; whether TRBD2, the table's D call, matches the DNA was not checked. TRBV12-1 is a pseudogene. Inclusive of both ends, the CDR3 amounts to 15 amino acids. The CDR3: CASSFGCGNTGELFF.

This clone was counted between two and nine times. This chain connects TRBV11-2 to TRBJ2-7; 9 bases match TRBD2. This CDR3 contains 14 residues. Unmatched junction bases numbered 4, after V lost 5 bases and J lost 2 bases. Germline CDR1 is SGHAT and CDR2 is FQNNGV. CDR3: CASSKREVTYEQYF. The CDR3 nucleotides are TGTGCCAGCAGCAAGCGGGAGGTAACCTACGAGCAGTACTTC.

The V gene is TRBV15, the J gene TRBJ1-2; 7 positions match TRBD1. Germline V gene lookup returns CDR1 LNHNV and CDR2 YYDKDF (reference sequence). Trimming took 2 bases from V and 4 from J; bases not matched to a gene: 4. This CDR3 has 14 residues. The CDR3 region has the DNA TGTGCCACCAGCAGAACCGGGACAGCCTATGGCTACACCTTC. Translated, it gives CATSRTGTAYGYTF.

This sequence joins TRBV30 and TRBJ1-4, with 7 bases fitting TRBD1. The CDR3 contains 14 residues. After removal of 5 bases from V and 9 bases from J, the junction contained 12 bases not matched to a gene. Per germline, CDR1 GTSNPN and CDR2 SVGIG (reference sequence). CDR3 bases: TGTGCCTGGGGAAAGGGACAGCTGGGGCAAAAACTGTTTTTT. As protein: CAWGKGQLGQKLFF. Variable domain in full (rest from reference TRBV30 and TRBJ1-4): SQTIHQWPATLVQPVGSPLSLECTVEGTSNPNLYWYRQAAGRGLQLLFYSVGIGQISSEVPQNLSASRPQDRQFILSSKKLLLSDSGFYLCAWGKGQLGQKLFFGSGTQLSVL.

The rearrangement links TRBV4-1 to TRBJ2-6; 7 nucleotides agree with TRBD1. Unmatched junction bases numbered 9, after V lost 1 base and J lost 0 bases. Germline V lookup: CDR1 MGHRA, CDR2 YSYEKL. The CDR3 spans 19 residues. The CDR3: CASSQGGGQRYSGANVLTF. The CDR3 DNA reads TGCGCCAGCAGCCAAGGTGGGGGACAGCGATACTCTGGGGCCAACGTCCTGACTTTC.

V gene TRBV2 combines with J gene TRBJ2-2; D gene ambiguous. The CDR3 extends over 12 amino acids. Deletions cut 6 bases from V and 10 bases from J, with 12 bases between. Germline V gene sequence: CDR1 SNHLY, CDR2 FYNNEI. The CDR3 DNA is TGTGCCAGCAGCGACGACTTGTTGGAGCTGTTTTTT. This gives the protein CASSDDLLELFF.

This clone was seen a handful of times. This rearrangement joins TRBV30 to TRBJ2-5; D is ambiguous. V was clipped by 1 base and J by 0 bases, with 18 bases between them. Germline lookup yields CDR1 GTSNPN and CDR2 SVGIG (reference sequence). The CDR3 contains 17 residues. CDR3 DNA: TGTGCCTGGAGTGGACCCTACCGCGGAGCGCACCAAGAGACCCAGTACTTC. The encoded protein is CAWSGPYRGAHQETQYF.